This T cell receptor beta chain was captured in a study of blood T cells in healthy people across ages. General study results and limits: A roughly linear fall in TCR beta diversity per million T cells was seen with increasing age.

The V and J ends lost 6 bases and 1 base respectively, with 12 bases between them. The CDR3 length is 14 residues. Looked up from germline, CDR1 is SNHLY and CDR2 is FYNNEI. For this clonotype: Its target is not known.

For the second PCR, which ran for roughly 7 to 11 cycles, a sample-barcoded 5' primer and a J-beta primer mix were used. TCRdb re-called the 5' RACE reads through MiXCR, storing one row per CDR3 protein. The data hold some 1.1 million distinct CDR3 sequences, with 35% to 45% observed a single time. The TCR was taken from a man in his late teens or twenties in good health. Material: blood. The chain joins TRBV2 to TRBJ2-5; D remains unclear. CDR3 sequence: CASRKGNLQETQYF. DNA of the CDR3: TGTGCCAGCAGAAAAGGGAACCTCCAAGAGACCCAGTACTTC.